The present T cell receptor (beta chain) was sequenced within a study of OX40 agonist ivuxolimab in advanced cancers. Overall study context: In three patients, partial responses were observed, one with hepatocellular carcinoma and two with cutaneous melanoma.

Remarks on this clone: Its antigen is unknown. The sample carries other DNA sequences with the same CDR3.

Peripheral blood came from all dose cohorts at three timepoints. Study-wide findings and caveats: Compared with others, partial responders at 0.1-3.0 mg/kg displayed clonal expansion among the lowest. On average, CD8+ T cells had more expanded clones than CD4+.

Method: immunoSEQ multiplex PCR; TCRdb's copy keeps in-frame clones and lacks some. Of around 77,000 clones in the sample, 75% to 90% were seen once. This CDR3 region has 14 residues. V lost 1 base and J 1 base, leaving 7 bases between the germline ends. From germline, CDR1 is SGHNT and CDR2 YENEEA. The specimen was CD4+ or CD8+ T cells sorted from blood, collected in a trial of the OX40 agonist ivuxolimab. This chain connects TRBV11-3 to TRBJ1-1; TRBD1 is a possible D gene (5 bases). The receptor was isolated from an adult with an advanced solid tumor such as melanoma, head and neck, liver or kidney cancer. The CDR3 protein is CASSLGTGNTEAFF. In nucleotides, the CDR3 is TGTGCCAGCAGCTTAGGTACAGGGAACACTGAAGCTTTCTTT.